The sample holds a few counts of the clone carrying this T cell receptor beta chain. The antigen remains unidentified. CDR1 is SGHRS, CDR2 YFSETQ, per germline. The CDR3 covers 18 residues. Losses at the gene ends were 4 bases for V and 0 bases for J; bases not matched to a gene: 10. The data were taken from a study of T-cell reconstitution after alpha-beta-depleted transplantation in children. Study results and caveats: The authors attributed T-cell counts and diversity one year after transplant mostly to newly produced T cells. The study traced high day-60 TCRbeta diversity in some patients to surviving recipient T cells and thymic progenitors.

This sample's TCRbeta library carried unique molecular identifier barcodes. TCRdb redid the calling of the PCR reads with MiXCR, one entry per CDR3 protein. The sample includes tens of thousands of distinct CDR3 sequences, about a tenth of them seen just once. The sequence came from a male patient aged 2-9 years who had a stem cell transplant for chronic granulomatous disease, so the T cells may come from the graft donor. The chain links TRBV5-1 to TRBJ1-6; 7 positions agree with TRBD1. Sample: PBMCs, mostly from graft donor cells, taken 60 days after TCRalphabeta/CD19-depleted stem cell transplant. The CDR3 loop is CASSQVYRGASYNSPLHF. For the CDR3, the DNA is TGCGCCAGCAGCCAGGTCTACAGGGGCGCCTCCTATAATTCACCCCTCCACTTT. The full variable domain, completed using reference TRBV5-1 and TRBJ1-6, is KAGVTQTPRYLIKTRGQQVTLSCSPISGHRSVSWYQQTPGQGLQFLFEYFSETQRNKGNFPGRFSGRQFSNSRSEMNVSTLELGDSALYLCASSQVYRGASYNSPLHFGNGTRLTVT.